The rows below give T cell receptor beta chains drawn from one sample of a study of post-analysis software for immune sequencing data. One entry per CDR3 protein, called by TCRdb with MiXCR from the PCR reads. The sample lists about 810,000 distinct CDR3 sequences, around 50% occurring once. Sequenced sample: blood. The receptors come from a girl aged 10-17 years with multiple sclerosis. Both conserved end residues are part of each CDR3. The D gene is left open where the match is weak. Part of the rows lack a size; the others show once, few, many or a class for expanded clones.

J | size | D | V | DNA | CDR3
TRBJ2-7 | NA | TRBD2 | TRBV20-1 | TGCAGTGCCAGGCCGGGGGGAGTTCTCCACGAGCAGTACTTC | CSARPGGVLHEQYF
TRBJ2-1 | NA | NA | TRBV20-1 | TGCAGTGCTATTGCGGCTTACTCCTACAATGAGCAGTTCTTC | CSAIAAYSYNEQFF
TRBJ1-1 | NA | NA | TRBV29-1 | TGCAGCGTTGAAGATACTTACACTGAAGCTTTCTTT | CSVEDTYTEAFF
TRBJ2-1 | NA | TRBD2 | TRBV20-1 | TGCAGTGCCCCGGGACTAGCGCACTCCTACAATGAGCAGTTCTTC | CSAPGLAHSYNEQFF
TRBJ1-2 | few | NA | TRBV7-2 | TGTGCCAGCAGCTTAGGGCCAACAGAAGGCTACACCTTC | CASSLGPTEGYTF
TRBJ2-1 | NA | NA | TRBV29-1 | TGCAGCGTTGAGGGGACAGGGATTTTGGGGAGCGGGAGTCTGGACCATGAGCAGTTCTTC | CSVEGTGILGSGSLDHEQFF
TRBJ1-1 | NA | TRBD1 | TRBV29-1 | TGCAGCGTGGAACAGGGGGCTGCGTCAGAAGCTTTCTTT | CSVEQGAASEAFF
TRBJ2-1 | few | TRBD2 | TRBV20-1 | TGCAGTGCTAGGTGGGGATGGGGGGGGAGCTCCTACAATGAGCAGTTCTTC | CSARWGWGGSSYNEQFF
TRBJ2-5 | NA | NA | TRBV12-3/TRBV12-4 | TGTGCCAGCAGTTTATCAGGGTTGGAAGAGACCCAGTACTTC | CASSLSGLEETQYF
TRBJ1-2 | NA | NA | TRBV7-9 | TGTGCCAGCAGAGCCGTGGGGGCGCGGTATGGCTACACCTTC | CASRAVGARYGYTF
TRBJ2-7 | NA | NA | TRBV7-6 | TGTGCCAGCAGCTTAGGTACCAGGGTCCCCCTCTCTTACGAGCAGTACTTC | CASSLGTRVPLSYEQYF
TRBJ2-1 | NA | TRBD2 | TRBV6-6 | TGTGCCAGCAGACCCGCTAGCGGCCGACTCTACAATGAGCAGTTCTTC | CASRPASGRLYNEQFF
TRBJ2-1 | NA | NA | TRBV3-1 | TGTGCCAGCAATTCCCCTTGGGGAGGCTACGATGAGCAGTTCTTC | CASNSPWGGYDEQFF
TRBJ2-7 | few | NA | TRBV10-3 | TGTGCCTCCAGTGATACCTCCTACGAGCAGTACTTC | CASSDTSYEQYF
TRBJ2-6 | NA | NA | TRBV7-6 | TGTGCCAGCAGCCGTCTCACCCCTGGGGCCAACGTCCTGACTTTC | CASSRLTPGANVLTF
TRBJ2-1 | NA | NA | TRBV11-1 | TGTGCCAGCAGCTTTGCCGAGGAGCAGTTCTTC | CASSFAEEQFF
TRBJ2-3 | NA | NA | TRBV7-8 | TGTGCCAGCAGCTTAGGGGCGTTTGCCCTCACAGATACGCAGTATTTT | CASSLGAFALTDTQYF
TRBJ2-3 | few | NA | TRBV10-3 | TGTGCCGTAAATTGGACGCAGTATTTT | CAVNWTQYF
TRBJ2-7 | few | NA | TRBV20-1 | TGCAGTGCTAGATGGGGGATAGAGCAGTACTTC | CSARWGIEQYF
TRBJ2-1 | NA | TRBD2 | TRBV7-3 | TGTGCCAGCAGCATGGGACTAGCGTCCCAGAGTGAGCAGTTCTTC | CASSMGLASQSEQFF
TRBJ2-7 | NA | NA | TRBV7-9 | TGTGCCAGCGGTTTTGAGAGCGAGCAGTACTTC | CASGFESEQYF
TRBJ2-7 | NA | TRBD1 | TRBV11-2 | TGTGCCAGCAGCGACAGGGCGAGGTACGAGCAGTACTTC | CASSDRARYEQYF
TRBJ2-3 | few | NA | TRBV7-9 | TGTGCCAGCAGCTTAGGGACACCTCCGAATGATACGCAGTATTTT | CASSLGTPPNDTQYF
TRBJ2-1 | few | NA | TRBV12-3/TRBV12-4 | TGTGCCAGCAGTTTTTTCGGGAGCTCCTACAATGAGCAGTTCTTC | CASSFFGSSYNEQFF
TRBJ1-1 | NA | TRBD1 | TRBV5-1 | TGCGCCAGCAGCTTGGGTCTAGGGGACAGAAAGAACACTGAAGCTTTCTTT | CASSLGLGDRKNTEAFF
TRBJ2-1 | NA | NA | TRBV5-1 | TGCGCCAGCAGCTTGACAACGGTATACAATGAGCAGTTCTTC | CASSLTTVYNEQFF
TRBJ1-5 | NA | NA | TRBV7-9 | TGTGCCAGCAGCTTGAGGGGTGGCACTGATCAGCCCCAGCATTTT | CASSLRGGTDQPQHF
TRBJ2-3 | NA | NA | TRBV4-2 | TGTGCCAGCAGCCAAGATCCAGTGGAAGATACGCAGTATTTT | CASSQDPVEDTQYF
TRBJ2-5 | NA | TRBD1 | TRBV12-3/TRBV12-4 | TGTGCCAGCAGTTTCCTGACAGGGCAACGGCAAGAGACCCAGTACTTC | CASSFLTGQRQETQYF
TRBJ2-5 | few | TRBD1 | TRBV29-1 | TGCAGCGTTGTACAGGGTCAGGGGGTCCGGGAGACCCAGTACTTC | CSVVQGQGVRETQYF
TRBJ2-7 | NA | TRBD1 | TRBV27 | TGTGCCAGCAGTCGGACCGGGACAGGGGTGTGCGAGCAGTACTTC | CASSRTGTGVCEQYF
TRBJ2-3 | NA | TRBD1 | TRBV5-1 | TGCGCCAGCAGCAACTATGACAGGGGCCCAGGGGATACGCAGTATTTT | CASSNYDRGPGDTQYF
TRBJ1-2 | NA | NA | TRBV5-1 | TGCGCCAGCAGCTTGGCCCTGGGATCGGCTGGCTACACCTTC | CASSLALGSAGYTF
TRBJ2-7 | NA | TRBD2 | TRBV7-9 | TGTGCCAGCAGCGAACCGGGACTAGCGGGAGGGTATTCTTCCTACGAGCAGTACTTC | CASSEPGLAGGYSSYEQYF
TRBJ1-6 | once | NA | TRBV12-3/TRBV12-4 | TGTGCCAGCAGTTTTCAGCCAGGGGTAAATTCACCCCTCCACTTT | CASSFQPGVNSPLHF
TRBJ2-7 | few | NA | TRBV29-1 | TGCAGCGCCCACATGGGGGAGAGCGACGAGCAGTACTTC | CSAHMGESDEQYF
TRBJ2-4 | NA | NA | TRBV9 | TGTGCCAGCAGCGTTTCCCCACAGCTAGCCAAAAACATTCAGTACTTC | CASSVSPQLAKNIQYF
TRBJ2-5 | NA | NA | TRBV3-1 | TGTGCCAGCAGCCAAGCTGGGGGGTACCAAGAGACCCAGTACTTC | CASSQAGGYQETQYF
TRBJ2-7 | NA | NA | TRBV6-1 | TGTGCCAGCAGTGTCTCCTTTAACTACGAGCAGTACTTC | CASSVSFNYEQYF
TRBJ1-1 | NA | NA | TRBV6-5 | TGTGCCAGCAGCTTCACCAGGACCTACGGGGACACTGAAGCTTTCTTT | CASSFTRTYGDTEAFF
TRBJ2-3 | NA | NA | TRBV25-1 | TGTGCCAGCAGTGAAGGCGGCAGCCTACTCACAGATACGCAGTATTTT | CASSEGGSLLTDTQYF
TRBJ2-7 | NA | TRBD2 | TRBV5-1 | TGCGCCAGCAGCGCGGGACTAGGAAGCGACGAGCAGTACTTC | CASSAGLGSDEQYF
TRBJ1-2 | few | NA | TRBV7-3 | TGTGCCAGCAGCTTGGCGAGGGGAGAGGGCTACACCTTC | CASSLARGEGYTF
TRBJ2-5 | NA | TRBD2 | TRBV20-1 | TGCAGTGCTAGGATTACTAGCGGGAGGGCGGAGACCCAGTACTTC | CSARITSGRAETQYF
TRBJ1-6 | NA | TRBD1 | TRBV6-6 | TGTGCCAGCAGTTACTTAAGAACCCGGGACAGATTTTCACCCCTCCACTTT | CASSYLRTRDRFSPLHF
TRBJ1-5 | NA | TRBD1 | TRBV12-3/TRBV12-4 | TGTGCCAGCAGTTTAACGGCAGGGGGCACCAATCAGCCCCAGCATTTT | CASSLTAGGTNQPQHF
TRBJ2-5 | few | TRBD1 | TRBV6-6 | TGTGCCAGCAGTCTTCGACAGGGGGCGCGTTCCCAAGAGACCCAGTACTTC | CASSLRQGARSQETQYF
TRBJ1-2 | few | TRBD1 | TRBV25-1 | TGTGCCAGCAGTAGAGGGACCGGGACAGGAGGGGGCTACACCTTC | CASSRGTGTGGGYTF
TRBJ2-1 | few | NA | TRBV5-1 | TGCGCCAGCAGCTTGGTACCCCCCGCCGAAAGCTCCTACAATGAGCAGTTCTTC | CASSLVPPAESSYNEQFF
TRBJ1-5 | few | NA | TRBV11-2 | TGTGCCAGCAGCCGGGGCCCCAATCAGCCCCAGCATTTT | CASSRGPNQPQHF
TRBJ2-6 | few | NA | TRBV20-1 | TGCAGTGCTAGAGATCGGTTCGGGGGCTTCTCTGGGGCCAACGTCCTGACTTTC | CSARDRFGGFSGANVLTF
TRBJ2-3 | once | NA | TRBV20-1 | TGCAGTGCCGACCCGGGTCGACATGTGACGAATACGCAGTATTTT | CSADPGRHVTNTQYF
TRBJ2-7 | few | TRBD1 | TRBV7-3 | TGTGCCAGCAGCGTATATCAGGGACAGGGAAAGTACGAGCAGTACTTC | CASSVYQGQGKYEQYF
TRBJ2-1 | NA | NA | TRBV6-6 | TGTGCCGCCCTGAGGGCCCACGCGGCGGTACAAGATGAGCAGTTCTTC | CAALRAHAAVQDEQFF
TRBJ2-6 | NA | NA | TRBV29-1 | TGCAGCGTCCCAAGCTCTGGGGCCAACGTCCTGACTTTC | CSVPSSGANVLTF
TRBJ2-3 | NA | NA | TRBV20-1 | TGCAGTGCTAGAGATTTTCGTCGAAGCACAGATACGCAGTATTTT | CSARDFRRSTDTQYF
TRBJ2-7 | few | NA | TRBV29-1 | TGCAGCGTTGGGGTGGGCTACGAGCAGTACTTC | CSVGVGYEQYF
TRBJ2-3 | NA | NA | TRBV5-1 | TGCGCCAGCAGAGATGGAGGGCCCAGCACAGATACGCAGTATTTT | CASRDGGPSTDTQYF
TRBJ2-5 | NA | TRBD2 | TRBV5-1 | TGCGCCAGCAGCGGAAGCGGGGGGGTTCAAGAGACCCAGTACTTC | CASSGSGGVQETQYF